These 2 T cell receptor beta chains were sequenced from one sample in a study of blood T cell repertoires in COVID-19. TCRdb's copy holds only in-frame clones and misses some; the assay was immunoSEQ multiplex PCR. The sample lists 350,000 to 500,000 clones; 85% to 90% were seen once. The sample was peripheral blood. The receptors derive from a man aged 18 to 30 with COVID-19, enrolled during active disease.

The CDR3 sequence is CASSQRLETEAFF. For the CDR3, the DNA is TGCGCCAGCAGCCAACGTTTAGAAACTGAAGCTTTCTTT. The V call is TRBV4-1, the J call TRBJ1-1; unclear D gene. The CDR3 length is 13 residues. CDR1 and CDR2 (germline): MGHRA, YSYEKL. Trimming cost V 2 bases and J 5 bases, with 9 bases left between them.

V is TRBV5-1 and J is TRBJ2-7; D might be TRBD1 (5 bases). Germline lookup yields CDR1 SGHRS and CDR2 YFSETQ. The CDR3 spans 15 residues. V was shortened by 0 bases and J by 4 bases, with 14 bases between the two germline ends. The CDR3 coding sequence is TGCGCCAGCAGCTTGGTTCGAGACAGAACTTACGAGCAGTACTTC. The encoded protein is CASSLVRDRTYEQYF. Full variable domain (rest looked up from reference TRBV5-1 and TRBJ2-7): KAGVTQTPRYLIKTRGQQVTLSCSPISGHRSVSWYQQTPGQGLQFLFEYFSETQRNKGNFPGRFSGRQFSNSRSEMNVSTLELGDSALYLCASSLVRDRTYEQYFGPGTRLTVT.